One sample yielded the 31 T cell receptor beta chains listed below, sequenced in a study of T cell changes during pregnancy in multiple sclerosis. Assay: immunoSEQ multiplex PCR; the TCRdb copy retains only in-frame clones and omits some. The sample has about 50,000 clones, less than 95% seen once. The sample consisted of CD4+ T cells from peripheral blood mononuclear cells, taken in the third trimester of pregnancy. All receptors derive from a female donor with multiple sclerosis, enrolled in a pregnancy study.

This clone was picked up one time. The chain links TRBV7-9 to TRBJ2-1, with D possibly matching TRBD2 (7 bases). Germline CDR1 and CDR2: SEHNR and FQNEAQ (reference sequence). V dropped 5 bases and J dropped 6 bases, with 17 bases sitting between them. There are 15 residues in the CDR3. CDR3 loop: CASSPRGAVVNEQFF. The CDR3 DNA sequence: TGTGCCAGCAGCCCCCGGGGGGCCGTCGTCAATGAGCAGTTCTTC.

The CDR3 sequence: CASSPGTSGVRETQYF. CDR3 sequence (DNA): TGCGCCAGCAGCCCCGGGACTAGCGGGGTTCGAGAGACCCAGTACTTC. V gene TRBV5-1 combines with J gene TRBJ2-5; 13 bases are shared with TRBD2. The CDR3 spans 16 residues. Germline V gives CDR1 SGHRS, CDR2 YFSETQ. Trimming at V came to 4 bases and at J to 4 bases, leaving 7 bases not matched to a gene.

The CDR3 spells CASSIHSGGYEQYF. DNA of the CDR3: TGTGCCAGCAGCATCCATAGCGGGGGATACGAGCAGTACTTC. The chain couples TRBV9 to TRBJ2-7; TRBD2 matches 9 bases. V gave up 4 bases and J gave up 4 bases; unmatched junction bases: 6. Germline lookup yields CDR1 SGDLS and CDR2 YYNGEE. The CDR3 consists of 14 residues.

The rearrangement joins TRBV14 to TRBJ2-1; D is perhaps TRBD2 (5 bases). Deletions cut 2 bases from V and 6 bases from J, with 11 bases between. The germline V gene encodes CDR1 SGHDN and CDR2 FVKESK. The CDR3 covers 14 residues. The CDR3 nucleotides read TGTGCCAGCAGCCAAATTCTAAGCGGCAATGAGCAGTTCTTC. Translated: CASSQILSGNEQFF.

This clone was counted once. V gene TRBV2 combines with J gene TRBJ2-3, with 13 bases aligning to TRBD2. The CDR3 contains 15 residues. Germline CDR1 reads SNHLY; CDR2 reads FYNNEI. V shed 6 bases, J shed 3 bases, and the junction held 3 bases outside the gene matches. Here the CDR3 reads CASRRTSGGTDTQYF. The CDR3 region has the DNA TGTGCCAGCAGGAGGACTAGCGGGGGTACAGATACGCAGTATTTT.

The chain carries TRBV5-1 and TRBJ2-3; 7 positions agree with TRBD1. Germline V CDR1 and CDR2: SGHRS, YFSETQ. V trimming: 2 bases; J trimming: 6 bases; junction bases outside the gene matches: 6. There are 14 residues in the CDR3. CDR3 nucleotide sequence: TGCGCCAGCAGCTTTAAGGGGGCGCTGGATACGCAGTATTTT. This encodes CASSFKGALDTQYF.

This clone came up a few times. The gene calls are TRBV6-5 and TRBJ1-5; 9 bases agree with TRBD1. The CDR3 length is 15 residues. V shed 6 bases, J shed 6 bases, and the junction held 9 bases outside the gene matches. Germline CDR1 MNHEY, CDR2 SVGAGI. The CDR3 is CASSRGQGRGQPQHF. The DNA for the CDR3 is TGTGCCAGCAGCCGGGGACAGGGTCGCGGTCAGCCCCAGCATTTT.

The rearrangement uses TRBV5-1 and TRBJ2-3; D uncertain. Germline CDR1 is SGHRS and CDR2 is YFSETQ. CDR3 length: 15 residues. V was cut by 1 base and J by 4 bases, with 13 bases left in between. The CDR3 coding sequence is TGCGCCAGCAGCTTGTTAAGGCAGGCGCCAGATACGCAGTATTTT. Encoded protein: CASSLLRQAPDTQYF.

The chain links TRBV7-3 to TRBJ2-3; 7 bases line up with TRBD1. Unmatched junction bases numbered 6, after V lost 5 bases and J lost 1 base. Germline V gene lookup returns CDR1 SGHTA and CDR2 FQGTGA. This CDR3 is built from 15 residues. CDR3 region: CASSPMGTGTDTQYF. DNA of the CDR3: TGTGCCAGCAGCCCGATGGGGACAGGCACAGATACGCAGTATTTT.

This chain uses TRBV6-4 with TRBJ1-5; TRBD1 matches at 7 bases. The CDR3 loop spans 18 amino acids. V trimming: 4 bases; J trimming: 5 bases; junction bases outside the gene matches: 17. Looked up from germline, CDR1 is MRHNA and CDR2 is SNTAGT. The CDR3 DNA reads TGTGCCAGCAGTGTAGGACAGGTGGGAATATTACGCGATCAGCCCCAGCATTTT. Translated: CASSVGQVGILRDQPQHF.

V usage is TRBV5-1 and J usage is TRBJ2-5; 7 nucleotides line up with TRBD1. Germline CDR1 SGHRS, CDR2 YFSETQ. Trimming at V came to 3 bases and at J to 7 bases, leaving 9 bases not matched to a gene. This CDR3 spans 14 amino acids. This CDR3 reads CASSSDRAQGTQYF. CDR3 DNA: TGCGCCAGCAGCTCCGACAGGGCCCAGGGGACCCAGTACTTC.

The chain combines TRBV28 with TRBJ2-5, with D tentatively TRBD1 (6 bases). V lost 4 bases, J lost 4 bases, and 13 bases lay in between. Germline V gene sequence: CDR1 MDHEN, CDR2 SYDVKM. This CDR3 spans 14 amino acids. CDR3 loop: CASSSGQIGETQYF. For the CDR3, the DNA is TGTGCCAGCAGTTCCGGACAGATCGGAGAGACCCAGTACTTC.

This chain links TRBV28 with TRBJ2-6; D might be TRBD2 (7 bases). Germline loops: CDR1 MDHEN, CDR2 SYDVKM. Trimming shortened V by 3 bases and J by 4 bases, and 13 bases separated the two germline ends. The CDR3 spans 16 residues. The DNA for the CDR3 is TGTGCCAGCAGTTTCCCCGGGGGGCCGGGGGCCAACGTCCTGACTTTC. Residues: CASSFPGGPGANVLTF.

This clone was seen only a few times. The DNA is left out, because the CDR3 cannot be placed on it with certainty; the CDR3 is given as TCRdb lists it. This CDR3 is CASSFGTGNYGYTF. V and J are TRBV12-1 and TRBJ1-2; the table assigns TRBD1, which was not confirmed against the DNA. TRBV12-1 is a pseudogene segment. The length of the CDR3 is 14 amino acids, counting both ends.

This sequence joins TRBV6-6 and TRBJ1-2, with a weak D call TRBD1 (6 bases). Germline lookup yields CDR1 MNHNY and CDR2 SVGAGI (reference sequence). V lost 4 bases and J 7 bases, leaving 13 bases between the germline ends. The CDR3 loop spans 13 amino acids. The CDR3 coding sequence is TGTGCCAGCAGTTTAGGCAGGGGCTTTGGCTACACCTTC. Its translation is CASSLGRGFGYTF.

The CDR3 loop reads CASSLTGGLQETQYF. The CDR3 region has the DNA TGCGCCAGCAGCTTGACAGGGGGCCTTCAAGAGACCCAGTACTTC. This chain uses TRBV5-1 with TRBJ2-5; 9 bases map to TRBD1. The length of the CDR3 is 15 residues. Germline-derived CDR1 and CDR2 are SGHRS and YFSETQ. With 1 base clipped from V and 2 bases from J, the junction kept 3 bases outside the gene matches. Combining the CDR3 with reference TRBV5-1 and TRBJ2-5 gives the whole variable domain KAGVTQTPRYLIKTRGQQVTLSCSPISGHRSVSWYQQTPGQGLQFLFEYFSETQRNKGNFPGRFSGRQFSNSRSEMNVSTLELGDSALYLCASSLTGGLQETQYFGPGTRLLVL.

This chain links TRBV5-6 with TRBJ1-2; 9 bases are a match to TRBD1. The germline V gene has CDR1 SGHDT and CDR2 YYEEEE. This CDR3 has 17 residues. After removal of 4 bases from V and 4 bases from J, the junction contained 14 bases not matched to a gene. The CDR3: CASSQSRDRDRGYGYTF. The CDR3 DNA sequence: TGTGCCAGCAGCCAGTCCCGGGACAGGGATCGGGGCTATGGCTACACCTTC.

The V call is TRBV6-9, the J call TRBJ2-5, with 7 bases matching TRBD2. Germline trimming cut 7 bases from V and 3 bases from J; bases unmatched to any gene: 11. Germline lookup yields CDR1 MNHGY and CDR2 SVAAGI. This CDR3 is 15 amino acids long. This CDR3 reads CASNKSSGEEETQYF. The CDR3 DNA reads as TGTGCCAGCAACAAATCTAGCGGAGAAGAAGAGACCCAGTACTTC.

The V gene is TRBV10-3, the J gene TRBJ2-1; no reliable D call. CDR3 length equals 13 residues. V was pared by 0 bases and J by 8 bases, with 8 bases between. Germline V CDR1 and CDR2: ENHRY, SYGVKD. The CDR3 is CAISESMSYEQFF. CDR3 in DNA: TGTGCCATCAGTGAGTCGATGAGCTATGAGCAGTTCTTC.

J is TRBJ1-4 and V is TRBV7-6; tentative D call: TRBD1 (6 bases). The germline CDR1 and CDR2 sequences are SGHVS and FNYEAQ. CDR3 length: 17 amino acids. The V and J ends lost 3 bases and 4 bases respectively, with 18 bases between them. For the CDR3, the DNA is TGTGCCAGCAGCTTGCGAAAGGGGGAGTGGAGTAATGAAAAACTGTTTTTT. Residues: CASSLRKGEWSNEKLFF.

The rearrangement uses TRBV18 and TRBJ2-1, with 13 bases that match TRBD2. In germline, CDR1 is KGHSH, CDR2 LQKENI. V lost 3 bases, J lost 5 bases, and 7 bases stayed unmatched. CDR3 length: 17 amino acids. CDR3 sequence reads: CASSPPGLAGANNEQFF. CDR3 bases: TGTGCCAGCTCACCGCCTGGACTAGCGGGAGCAAACAATGAGCAGTTCTTC. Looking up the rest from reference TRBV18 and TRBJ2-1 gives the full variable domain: NAGVMQNPRHLVRRRGQEARLRCSPMKGHSHVYWYRQLPEEGLKFMVYLQKENIIDESGMPKERFSAEFPKEGPSILRIQQVVRGDSAAYFCASSPPGLAGANNEQFFGPGTRLTVL.

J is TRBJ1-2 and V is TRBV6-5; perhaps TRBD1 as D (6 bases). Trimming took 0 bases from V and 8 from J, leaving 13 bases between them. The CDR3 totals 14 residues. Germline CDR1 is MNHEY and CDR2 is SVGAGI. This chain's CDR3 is CASSYSRDKGGYTF. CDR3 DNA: TGTGCCAGCAGTTACTCCCGGGACAAAGGGGGCTACACCTTC.

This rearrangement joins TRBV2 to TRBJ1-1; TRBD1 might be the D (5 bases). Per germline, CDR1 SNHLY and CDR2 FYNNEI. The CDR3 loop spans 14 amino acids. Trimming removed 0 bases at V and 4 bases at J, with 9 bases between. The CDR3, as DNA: TGTGCCAGCAGTGAAGCGCTAGGGGCCACTGAAGCTTTCTTT. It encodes CASSEALGATEAFF.

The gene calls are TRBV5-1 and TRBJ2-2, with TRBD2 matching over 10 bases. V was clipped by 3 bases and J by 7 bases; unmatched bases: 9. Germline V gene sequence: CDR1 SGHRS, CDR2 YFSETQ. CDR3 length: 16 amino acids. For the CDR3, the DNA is TGCGCCAGCAGCTCAACCGGGACTAGCGCTAGCGGGGAGCTGTTTTTT. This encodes CASSSTGTSASGELFF. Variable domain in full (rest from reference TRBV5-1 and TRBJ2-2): KAGVTQTPRYLIKTRGQQVTLSCSPISGHRSVSWYQQTPGQGLQFLFEYFSETQRNKGNFPGRFSGRQFSNSRSEMNVSTLELGDSALYLCASSSTGTSASGELFFGEGSRLTVL.

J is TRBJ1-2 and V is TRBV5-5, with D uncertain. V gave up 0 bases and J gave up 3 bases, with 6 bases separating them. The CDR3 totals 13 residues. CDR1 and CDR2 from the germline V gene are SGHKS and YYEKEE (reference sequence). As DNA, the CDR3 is TGTGCCAGCAGCTTGGTGGAGGACTATGGCTACACCTTC. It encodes CASSLVEDYGYTF.

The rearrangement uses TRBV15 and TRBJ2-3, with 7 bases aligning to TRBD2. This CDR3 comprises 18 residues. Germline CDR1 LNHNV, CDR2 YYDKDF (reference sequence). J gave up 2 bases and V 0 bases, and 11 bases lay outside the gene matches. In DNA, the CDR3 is TGTGCCACCAGCAGAGATCCCAAACTAGCGCCTTTCACAGATACGCAGTATTTT. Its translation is CATSRDPKLAPFTDTQYF.

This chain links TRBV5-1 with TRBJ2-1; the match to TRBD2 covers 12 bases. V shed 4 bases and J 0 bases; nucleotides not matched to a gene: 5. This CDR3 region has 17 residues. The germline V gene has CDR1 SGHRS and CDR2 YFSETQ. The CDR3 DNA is TGCGCCAGCAGCCTTCTAGCGGGGGGGACCTCCTACAATGAGCAGTTCTTC. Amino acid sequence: CASSLLAGGTSYNEQFF.

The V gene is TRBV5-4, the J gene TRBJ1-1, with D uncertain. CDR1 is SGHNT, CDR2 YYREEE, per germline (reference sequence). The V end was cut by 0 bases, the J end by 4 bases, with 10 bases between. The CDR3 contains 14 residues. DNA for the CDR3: TGTGCCAGCAGCTTGGGGCGGGGTGGCACTGAAGCTTTCTTT. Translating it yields CASSLGRGGTEAFF.

CDR3 amino acids: CASRAGTSGGTRQFF. CDR3 nucleotides: TGTGCCAGCAGGGCCGGGACTAGCGGGGGCACCAGGCAGTTCTTC. This sequence joins TRBV2 and TRBJ2-1, with 14 bases lining up with TRBD2. The germline gives CDR1 SNHLY, CDR2 FYNNEI. Losses at the gene ends were 6 bases for V and 12 bases for J; bases not matched to a gene: 10. The CDR3 has 15 residues.

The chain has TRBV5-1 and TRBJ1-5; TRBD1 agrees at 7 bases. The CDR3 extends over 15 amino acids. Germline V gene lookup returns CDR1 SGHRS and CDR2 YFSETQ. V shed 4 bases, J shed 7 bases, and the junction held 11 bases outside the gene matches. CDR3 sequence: CASSVETGSGQPQHF. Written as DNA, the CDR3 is TGCGCCAGCAGCGTGGAGACAGGGTCAGGACAGCCCCAGCATTTT.

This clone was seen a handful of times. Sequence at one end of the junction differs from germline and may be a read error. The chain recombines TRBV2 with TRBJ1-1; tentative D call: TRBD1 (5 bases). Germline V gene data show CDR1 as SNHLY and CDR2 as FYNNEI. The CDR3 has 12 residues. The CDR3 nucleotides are TGTGCCAGCAGTGGTCAGGGTGATGCAAAACTCTTT. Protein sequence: CASSGQGDAKLF.